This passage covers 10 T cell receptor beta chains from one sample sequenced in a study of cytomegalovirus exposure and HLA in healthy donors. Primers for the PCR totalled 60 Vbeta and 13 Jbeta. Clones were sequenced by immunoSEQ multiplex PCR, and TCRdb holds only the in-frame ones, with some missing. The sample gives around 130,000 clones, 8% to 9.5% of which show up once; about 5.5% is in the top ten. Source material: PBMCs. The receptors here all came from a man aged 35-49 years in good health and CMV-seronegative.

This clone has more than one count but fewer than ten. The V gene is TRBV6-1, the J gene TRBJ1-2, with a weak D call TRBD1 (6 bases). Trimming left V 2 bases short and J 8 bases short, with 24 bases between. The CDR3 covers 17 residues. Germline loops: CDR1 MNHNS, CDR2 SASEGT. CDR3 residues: CASSEKRNRASGEGYTF. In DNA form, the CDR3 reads TGTGCCAGCAGTGAAAAAAGAAACAGAGCCTCAGGGGAGGGCTACACCTTC.

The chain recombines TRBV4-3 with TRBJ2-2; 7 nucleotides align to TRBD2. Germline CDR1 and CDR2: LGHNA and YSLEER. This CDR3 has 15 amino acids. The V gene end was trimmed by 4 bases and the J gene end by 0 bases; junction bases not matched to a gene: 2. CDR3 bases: TGCGCCAGCAGCCGGGGGGGGGCGAACACCGGGGAGCTGTTTTTT. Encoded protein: CASSRGGANTGELFF.

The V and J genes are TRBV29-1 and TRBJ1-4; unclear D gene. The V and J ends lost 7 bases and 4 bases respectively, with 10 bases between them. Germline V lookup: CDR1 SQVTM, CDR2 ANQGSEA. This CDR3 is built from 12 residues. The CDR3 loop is CSAQEINEKLFF. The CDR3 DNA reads TGCAGCGCCCAGGAAATTAATGAAAAACTGTTTTTT.

The CDR3, as DNA: TGTGCCAGCAGTGGAGGGGGGGGCTCCTACGAGCAGTACTTC. This encodes CASSGGGGSYEQYF. The chain employs TRBV6-1 and TRBJ2-7; D is possibly TRBD2 (7 bases). This CDR3 contains 14 residues. The germline gives CDR1 MNHNS, CDR2 SASEGT. V was clipped by 4 bases and J by 0 bases, with 10 bases between them.

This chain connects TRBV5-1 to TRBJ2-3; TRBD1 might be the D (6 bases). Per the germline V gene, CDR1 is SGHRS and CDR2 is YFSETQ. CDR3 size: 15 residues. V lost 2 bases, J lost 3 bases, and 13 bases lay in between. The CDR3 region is CASSLEGRGTDTQYF. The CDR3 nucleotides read TGCGCCAGCAGCTTAGAGGGCAGGGGAACAGATACGCAGTATTTT.

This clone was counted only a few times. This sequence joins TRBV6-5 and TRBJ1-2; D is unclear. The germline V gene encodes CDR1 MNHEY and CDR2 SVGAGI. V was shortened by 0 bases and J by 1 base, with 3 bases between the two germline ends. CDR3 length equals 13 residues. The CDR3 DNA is TGTGCCAGCAGTTACTCCTTTAACTATGGCTACACCTTC. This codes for CASSYSFNYGYTF.

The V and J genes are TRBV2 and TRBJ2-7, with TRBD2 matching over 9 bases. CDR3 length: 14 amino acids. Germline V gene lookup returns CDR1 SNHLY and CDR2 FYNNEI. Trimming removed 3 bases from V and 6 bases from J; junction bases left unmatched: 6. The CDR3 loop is CASSELAGISEQYF. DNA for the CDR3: TGTGCCAGCAGTGAGCTAGCGGGGATAAGCGAGCAGTACTTC.

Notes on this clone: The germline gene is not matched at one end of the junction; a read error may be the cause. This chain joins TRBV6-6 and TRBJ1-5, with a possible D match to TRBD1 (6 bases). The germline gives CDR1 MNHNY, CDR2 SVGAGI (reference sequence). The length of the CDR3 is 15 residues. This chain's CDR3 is CASSPTGLSNQPQNF. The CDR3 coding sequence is TGTGCCAGCAGCCCAACAGGGTTGAGCAATCAGCCCCAGAATTTT.

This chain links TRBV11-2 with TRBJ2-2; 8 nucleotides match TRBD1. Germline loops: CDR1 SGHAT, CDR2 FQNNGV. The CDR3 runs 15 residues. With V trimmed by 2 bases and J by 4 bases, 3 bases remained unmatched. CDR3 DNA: TGTGCCAGCAGCTTACTACAGGGGGGCACCGGGGAGCTGTTTTTT. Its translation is CASSLLQGGTGELFF.

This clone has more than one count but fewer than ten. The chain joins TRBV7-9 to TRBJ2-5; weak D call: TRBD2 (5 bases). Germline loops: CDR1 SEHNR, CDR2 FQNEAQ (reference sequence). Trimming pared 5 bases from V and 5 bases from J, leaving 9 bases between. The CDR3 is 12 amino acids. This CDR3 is CASSPSGETQYF. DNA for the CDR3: TGTGCCAGCAGCCCATCGGGGGAGACCCAGTACTTC.